This T cell receptor beta chain was captured by sequencing in a study of PD-L1 blockade in urothelial cancer. The wider study: The authors examined blood 3 weeks (second dose) and 6 weeks after treatment start. Specimens of blood held a median count of approximately 150,000 T cells.

Study-level findings and limits: In blood at 3 weeks, tumor-associated clones expanded more among patients with durable benefit.

Documented time point: pretreatment peripheral blood. Germline CDR1 MNHNY, CDR2 SVGAGI (reference sequence). Trimming removed 1 base from V and 11 bases from J; junction bases left unmatched: 3. The CDR3 runs to 12 residues. In each PCR, synthetic TCR analog templates were spiked in. TCRdb's table, derived via immunoSEQ multiplex PCR, lists solely in-frame clones and lacks some. The profile shows approximately 50,000 clones, roughly four fifths of them singletons. In this sample, this clone turned up once. Its antigen is currently unknown. Sequencing used PBMCs, obtained around atezolizumab (anti-PD-L1) treatment. The J gene is TRBJ1-1, the V gene TRBV6-6; 8 nucleotides align to TRBD1. The origin of this receptor is a man in his sixties or seventies with urothelial cancer. CDR3 protein: CASSYLGQAAFF. CDR3 DNA: TGTGCCAGCAGTTACTTGGGACAGGCGGCTTTCTTT.